This T cell receptor (beta chain) was observed in a study of blood T cells in healthy people across ages (dated by TCRdb to the mid-2010s). Some background on the complete study: In model experiments, template switching captured roughly one uniquely barcoded TCR beta cDNA molecule for every two T cells. To track age-related changes in TCR beta repertoire diversity, the study relied on deep sequencing normalized with unique cDNA molecular identifiers. Four age groups were formed from the donors: young (average approximately 15 years), middle-aged (around 40), aged (62) and long-lived (less than 85). To avoid experimental bias, donors of different ages were spread randomly across the sequencing lanes. For two donors (one aged 18 to 29 and one aged 80 or older), the study analyzed two additional independent replicas of 1 million unique cDNA reads from the same blood draw. What the study reported, not specific to this receptor: Conclusive comparison of naive and antigen-experienced compartments was prevented by the profiling of bulk unsorted PBMCs. Total diversity estimates from one million sequenced T cells were considered lower bounds and underestimates. Observed TCR beta diversity correlated strongly with the percentage of naive T cells measured by flow cytometry. Observed TCR beta diversity per million T cells fell roughly linearly with age, and a significant reduction was already apparent by age roughly 40. The CMV infection status of donors was not known, potentially confounding age-related changes in expanded clonotypes. Compared with the aged group, the long-lived group had more naive CD4+ T cells, fewer expanded clones and increased TCR diversity, a pattern suggesting age selection.

The roughly 38 donors, aged 6 to 90 years, were systemically healthy Caucasian individuals from Russia. Roughly 11 milliliters of peripheral blood were drawn from each donor into EDTA-treated Vacutainer tubes. PBMCs were isolated by Ficoll-Paque density-gradient centrifugation, with at least 6.5 million obtained per sample. Total RNA, at least 6 micrograms per sample, was extracted from PBMCs with Trizol reagent. For every donor, flow cytometry on a PBMC aliquot measured the percentage of naive CD45RAhigh/CD27high T cells. This clonotype was observed a handful of times. This receptor's antigen is unknown. No much larger clone is present one base from it, and per-base qualities are unavailable. The library was obtained by 5' RACE. A second PCR of about 7 to 12 cycles was performed with a sample-barcoded 5' primer and a J-beta primer mix. A template-switch 5' adaptor carrying 12 random nucleotides introduced a unique molecular identifier onto each TCR beta cDNA molecule. Each sample yielded at least 3 million CDR3-containing paired-end reads. First-strand cDNA synthesis was performed from all RNA using the Mint cDNA synthesis kit, with priming by a TRBC-specific oligonucleotide. After uracil-DNA glycosylase treatment, a first 18-cycle PCR used universal primers M1SS and BC2_uni_R on all cDNA. Per the original workflow: Normalization of each sample was performed by random selection of 1 million high-quality reads, each carrying a distinct molecular identifier. Instead of being binned into consensus sequences, reads that shared molecular identifiers were thrown out. MiTCR, run with a Q25 quality threshold and the strictest error-elimination algorithm, handled CDR3 identification, clonotype clustering and error correction. A nonparametric unseen species model with Euler transformation was used to estimate lower-bound total TCR beta diversity. Starting from the raw public reads, TCRdb applied fastp trimming at Q25, assembled clones with MiXCR and retained in-frame beta chains. Rows matching on CDR3 protein sequence are summarized as one entry with the most common DNA and genes. It is TCRdb's table, rather than the study itself, that gives the V and J calls and clone size. Recorded for this sample are approximately 2,000,000 distinct CDR3 sequences; 35% to 50% of them occurred a single time. The ten largest clones represent approximately 22% of the sample.

Reading the germline V gene gives CDR1 KGHDR and CDR2 SFDVKD. The CDR3, cysteine through phenylalanine, is 13 amino acids long. Of all the DNA, just the CDR3 is kept, 39 bases in frame from base 1. Trimming costs V 9 bases and J 9 bases, and their ends lie 17 bases apart. Recombination linked TRBV24-1 to TRBJ2-1; the D gene cannot be resolved reliably. The specimen sequenced was blood. This clonotype was obtained from a human donor in good health. The DNA is as follows: TGTGCCACCGGATACGCGGCGTTTGGTGAGCAGTTCTTC. This gives the protein CATGYAAFGEQFF.